This T cell receptor beta chain was identified during a study of neurological immune-mediated disorders. This clonotype was counted ten times or more. The antigen remains unidentified. In every sequencing run, more than 170 million TCR-beta sequences were generated from 15-18 subjects. TCRdb itself ran the 5' RACE reads through MiXCR, one entry per CDR3 protein. The sample contains about 79,000 distinct CDR3 sequences, roughly 15% of which appear only once. Healthy controls comprised blood bank volunteers in Maryland, USA. A total of 2 million PBMCs stored at -80 degrees C provided the unsorted libraries. This CDR3 contains 13 residues. V gave up 3 bases and J gave up 7 bases; unmatched junction bases: 1. The germline V gene has CDR1 SGHRS and CDR2 YFSETQ. Findings and caveats of the study: Whereas HTLV-1-associated myelopathy showed the most TCR clonal expansion, multiple sclerosis showed the least, with levels below those of healthy controls.

Input material: PBMCs. V and J are TRBV5-1 and TRBJ1-6; TRBD1 matches 7 bases. This receptor was taken from a woman in her forties or fifties in good health. The chain's CDR3 is CASSSDRNSPLHF. The DNA for the CDR3 is TGCGCCAGCAGCTCGGACAGGAATTCACCCCTCCACTTT.